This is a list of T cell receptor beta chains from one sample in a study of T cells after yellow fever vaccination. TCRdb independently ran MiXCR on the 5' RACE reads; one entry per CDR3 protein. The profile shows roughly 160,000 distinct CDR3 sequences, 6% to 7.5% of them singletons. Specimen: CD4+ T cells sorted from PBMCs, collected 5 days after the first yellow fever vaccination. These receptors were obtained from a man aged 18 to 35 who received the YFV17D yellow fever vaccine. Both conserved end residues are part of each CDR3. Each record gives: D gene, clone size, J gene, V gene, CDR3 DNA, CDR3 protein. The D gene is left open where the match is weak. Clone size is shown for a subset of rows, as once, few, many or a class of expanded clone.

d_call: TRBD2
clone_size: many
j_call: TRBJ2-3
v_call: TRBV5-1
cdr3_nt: TGCGCCAGCAGCTTGGACGGGGGGGGGGATACGCAGTATTTT
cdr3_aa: CASSLDGGGDTQYF

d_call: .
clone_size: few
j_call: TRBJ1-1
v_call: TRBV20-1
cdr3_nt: TGCAGTGCGCGCTTTAGGATCGGCACTGAAGCTTTCTTT
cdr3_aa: CSARFRIGTEAFF

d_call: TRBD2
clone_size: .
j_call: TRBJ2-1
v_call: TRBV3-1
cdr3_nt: TGTGCCAGCAGCCAAACGAAAGGCGGGGGGACCTACAATGAGCAGTTCTTC
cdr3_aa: CASSQTKGGGTYNEQFF

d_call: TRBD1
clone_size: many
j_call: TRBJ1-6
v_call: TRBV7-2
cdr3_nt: TGTGCCAGCAAAACAGGGGCTTCACCCCTCCACTTT
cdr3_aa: CASKTGASPLHF

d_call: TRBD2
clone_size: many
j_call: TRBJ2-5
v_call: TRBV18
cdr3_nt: TGTGCCAGCTCACTGCAGGCGGGGGGAGAGACCCAGTACTTC
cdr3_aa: CASSLQAGGETQYF

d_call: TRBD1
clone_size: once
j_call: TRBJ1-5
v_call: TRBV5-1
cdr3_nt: TGCGCCAGCAGCTCGGAGGGACAGGGAGGTCAGCCCCAGCATTTT
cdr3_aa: CASSSEGQGGQPQHF

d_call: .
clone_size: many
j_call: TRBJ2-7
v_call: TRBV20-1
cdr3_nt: TGCAGTGCTAGAGGGGGGGGCTTCCTTTACGAGCAGTACTTC
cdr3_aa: CSARGGGFLYEQYF

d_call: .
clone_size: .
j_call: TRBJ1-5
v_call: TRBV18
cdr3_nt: TGTGCCAGCTCACACGGCGGGAACAGGGATCAGCCCCAGCATTTT
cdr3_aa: CASSHGGNRDQPQHF

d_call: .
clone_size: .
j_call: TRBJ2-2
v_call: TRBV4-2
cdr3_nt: TGTGCCAGCAGCCAACAACGTGGGCGGGGCGGCACCGGGGAGCTGTTTTTT
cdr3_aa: CASSQQRGRGGTGELFF

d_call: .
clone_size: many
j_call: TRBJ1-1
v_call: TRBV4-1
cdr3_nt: TGCGCCAGCAGCCCGTCGGGACGGGGGGACACTGAAGCTTTCTTT
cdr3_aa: CASSPSGRGDTEAFF

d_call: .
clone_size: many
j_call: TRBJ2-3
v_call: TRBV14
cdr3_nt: TGTGCCAGCAGCCAACTCCCGGGCCTAAGCACAGATACGCAGTATTTT
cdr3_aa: CASSQLPGLSTDTQYF

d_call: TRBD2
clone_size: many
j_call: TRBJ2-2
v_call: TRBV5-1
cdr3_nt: TGCGCCAGCAGCGTGGGACTAGCGGACGGTACCGGGGAGCTGTTTTTT
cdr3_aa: CASSVGLADGTGELFF

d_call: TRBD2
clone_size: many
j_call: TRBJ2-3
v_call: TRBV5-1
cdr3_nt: TGCGCCAGCAGCTTGGGTGGCCTAGCGGGGGCTAGCACAGATACGCAGTATTTT
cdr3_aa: CASSLGGLAGASTDTQYF

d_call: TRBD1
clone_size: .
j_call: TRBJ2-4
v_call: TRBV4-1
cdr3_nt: TGCGCCAGCAGCCACGGGACAGGGGGCAACATTCAGTACTTC
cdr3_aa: CASSHGTGGNIQYF

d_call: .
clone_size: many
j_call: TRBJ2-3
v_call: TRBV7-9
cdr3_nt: TGTGCCAGCGAAAAATCTACCTGGGATACGCAGTATTTT
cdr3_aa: CASEKSTWDTQYF

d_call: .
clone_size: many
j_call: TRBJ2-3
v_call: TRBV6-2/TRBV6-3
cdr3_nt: TGTGCCAGCACCGACACGGGGACCGGGGATACGCAGTATTTT
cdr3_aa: CASTDTGTGDTQYF

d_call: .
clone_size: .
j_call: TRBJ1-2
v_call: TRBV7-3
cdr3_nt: TGTGCCAGCAGCTCAGGGCACGGAGCTAGTGGCTACACCTTC
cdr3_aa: CASSSGHGASGYTF

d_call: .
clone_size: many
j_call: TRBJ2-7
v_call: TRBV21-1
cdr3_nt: TGTGCCAGCCCCACGTGGGGCTACGAGCAGTACTTC
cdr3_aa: CASPTWGYEQYF

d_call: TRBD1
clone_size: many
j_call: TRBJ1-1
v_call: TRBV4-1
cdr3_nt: TGCGCCAGCAGCCATCCCGCTCAGGGGGCGCGGGCTTTCTTT
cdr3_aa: CASSHPAQGARAFF

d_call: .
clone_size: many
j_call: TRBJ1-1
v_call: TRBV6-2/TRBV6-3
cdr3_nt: TGTGCCAGCAGTCACTCGGAGAGGACGGGGGACACTGAAGCTTTCTTT
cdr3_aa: CASSHSERTGDTEAFF

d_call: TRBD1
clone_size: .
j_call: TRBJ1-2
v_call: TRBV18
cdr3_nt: TGTGCCAGCTCAAAGGGACAGGGGGCAGATGGCTACACCTTC
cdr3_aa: CASSKGQGADGYTF

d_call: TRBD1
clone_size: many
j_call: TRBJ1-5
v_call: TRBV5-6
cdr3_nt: TGTGCCAGCAGCCGGGACAGGGAAGACCAGCCCCAGCATTTT
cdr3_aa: CASSRDREDQPQHF

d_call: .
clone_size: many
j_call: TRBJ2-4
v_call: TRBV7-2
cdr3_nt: TGTGCCAGCAGCCCCCAACCCCGGGGGTTGGGGGGAAACATTCAGTACTTC
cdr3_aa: CASSPQPRGLGGNIQYF

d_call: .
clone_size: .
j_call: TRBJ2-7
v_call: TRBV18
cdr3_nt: TGTGCCAGCTCGCAAAGTAGGGGGGGACCATACGAGCAGTACTTC
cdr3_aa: CASSQSRGGPYEQYF

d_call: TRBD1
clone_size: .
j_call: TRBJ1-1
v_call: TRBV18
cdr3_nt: TGTGCCAGCTCCCGTGGGACAGGGGGATCTTGGGGCACTGAAGCTTTCTTT
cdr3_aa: CASSRGTGGSWGTEAFF

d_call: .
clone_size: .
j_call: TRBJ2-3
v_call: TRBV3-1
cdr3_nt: TGTGCCAGCAGCCAAGTACGGCGGGATACGCAGTATTTT
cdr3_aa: CASSQVRRDTQYF

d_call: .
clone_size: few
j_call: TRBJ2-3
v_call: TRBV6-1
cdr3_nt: TGTGCCAGCAGTATCCGAATACGCCAGTATTTT
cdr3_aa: CASSIRIRQYF

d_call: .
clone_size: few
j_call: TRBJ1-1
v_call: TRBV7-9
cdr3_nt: TGTGCCAGCAGCTCCCGCCGGGACATTTGGAACACTGAAGCTTTCTTT
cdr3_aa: CASSSRRDIWNTEAFF

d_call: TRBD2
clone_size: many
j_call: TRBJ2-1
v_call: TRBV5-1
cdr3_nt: TGCGCCAGCAGCCCGGGACTAGAATACAATGAGCAGTTCTTC
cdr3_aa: CASSPGLEYNEQFF

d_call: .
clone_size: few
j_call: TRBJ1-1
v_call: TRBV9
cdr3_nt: TGTGCCAGCAGCGTAGTACCTTACATGAACACTGAAGCTTTCTTT
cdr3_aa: CASSVVPYMNTEAFF

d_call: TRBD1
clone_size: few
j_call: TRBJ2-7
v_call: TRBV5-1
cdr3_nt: TGCGCCAGCAGCGAGGTAACAGGGGGTCGGTACGAGCAGTACTTC
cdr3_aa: CASSEVTGGRYEQYF